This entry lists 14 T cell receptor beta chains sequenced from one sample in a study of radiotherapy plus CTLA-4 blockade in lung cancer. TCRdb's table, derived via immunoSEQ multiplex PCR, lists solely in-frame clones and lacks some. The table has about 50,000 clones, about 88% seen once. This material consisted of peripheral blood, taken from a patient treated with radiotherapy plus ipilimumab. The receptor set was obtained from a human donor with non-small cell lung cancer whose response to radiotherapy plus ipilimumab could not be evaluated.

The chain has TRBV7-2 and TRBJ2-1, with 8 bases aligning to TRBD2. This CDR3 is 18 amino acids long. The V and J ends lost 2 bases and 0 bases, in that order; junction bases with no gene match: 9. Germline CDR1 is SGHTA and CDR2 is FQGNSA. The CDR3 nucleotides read TGTGCCAGCAGCTTAAGGCGACTAGCGCAAAGCTCCTACAATGAGCAGTTCTTC. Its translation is CASSLRRLAQSSYNEQFF.

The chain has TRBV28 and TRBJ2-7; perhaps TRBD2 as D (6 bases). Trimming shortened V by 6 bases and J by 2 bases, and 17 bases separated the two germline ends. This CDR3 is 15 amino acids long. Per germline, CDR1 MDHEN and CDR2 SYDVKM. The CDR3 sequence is CASRALGGPAYEQYF. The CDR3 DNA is TGTGCCAGCAGGGCCCTCGGGGGACCAGCCTACGAGCAGTACTTC.

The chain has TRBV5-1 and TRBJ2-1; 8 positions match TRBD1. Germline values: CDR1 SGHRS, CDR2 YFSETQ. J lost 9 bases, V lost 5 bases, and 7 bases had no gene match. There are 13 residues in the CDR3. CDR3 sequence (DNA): TGCGCCAGCAGGTTAACAGGGGGGCGTGAGCAGTTCTTC. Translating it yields CASRLTGGREQFF.

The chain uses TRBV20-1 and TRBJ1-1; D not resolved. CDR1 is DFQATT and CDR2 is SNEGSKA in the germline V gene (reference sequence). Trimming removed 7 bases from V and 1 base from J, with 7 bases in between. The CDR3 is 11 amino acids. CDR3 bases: TGCAGTGTCTTGGCGAACACTGAAGCTTTCTTT. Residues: CSVLANTEAFF.

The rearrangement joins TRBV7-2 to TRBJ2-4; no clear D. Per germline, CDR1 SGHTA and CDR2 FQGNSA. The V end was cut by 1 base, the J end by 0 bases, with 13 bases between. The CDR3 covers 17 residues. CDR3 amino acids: CASSLDSSVLAKNIQYF. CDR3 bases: TGTGCCAGCAGCTTAGATTCGAGCGTCTTAGCCAAAAACATTCAGTACTTC.

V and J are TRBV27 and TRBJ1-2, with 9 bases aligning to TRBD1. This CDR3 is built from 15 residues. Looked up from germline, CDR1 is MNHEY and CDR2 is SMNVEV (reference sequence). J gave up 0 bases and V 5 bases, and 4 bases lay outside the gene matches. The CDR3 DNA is TGTGCCAGCAGTCCACAGGGGGCTGCTAACTATGGCTACACCTTC. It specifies CASSPQGAANYGYTF.

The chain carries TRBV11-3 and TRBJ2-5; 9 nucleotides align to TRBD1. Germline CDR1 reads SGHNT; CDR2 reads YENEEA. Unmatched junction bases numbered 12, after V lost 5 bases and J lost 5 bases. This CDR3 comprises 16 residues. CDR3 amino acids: CASSQGQGDLGETQYF. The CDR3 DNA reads TGTGCCAGCAGCCAGGGACAGGGCGACCTCGGGGAGACCCAGTACTTC.

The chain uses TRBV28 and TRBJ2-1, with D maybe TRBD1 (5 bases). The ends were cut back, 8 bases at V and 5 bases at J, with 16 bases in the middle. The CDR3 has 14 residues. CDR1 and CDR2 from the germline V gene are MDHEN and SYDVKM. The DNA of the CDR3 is TGTGCCAGCCCCACGCAGGGCCAAAACAATGAGCAGTTCTTC. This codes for CASPTQGQNNEQFF.

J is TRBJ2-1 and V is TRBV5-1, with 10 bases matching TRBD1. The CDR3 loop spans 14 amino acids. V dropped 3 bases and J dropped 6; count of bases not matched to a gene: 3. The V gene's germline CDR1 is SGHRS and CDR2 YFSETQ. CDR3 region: CASSSRTGGNEQFF. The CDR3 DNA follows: TGCGCCAGCAGCTCAAGGACAGGGGGCAATGAGCAGTTCTTC.

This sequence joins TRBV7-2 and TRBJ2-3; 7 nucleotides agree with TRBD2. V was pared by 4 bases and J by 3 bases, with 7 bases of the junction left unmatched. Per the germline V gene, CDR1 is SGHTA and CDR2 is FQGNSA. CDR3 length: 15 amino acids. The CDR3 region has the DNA TGTGCCAGCAGCTCCTACGGACTAGTAACAGATACGCAGTATTTT. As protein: CASSSYGLVTDTQYF.

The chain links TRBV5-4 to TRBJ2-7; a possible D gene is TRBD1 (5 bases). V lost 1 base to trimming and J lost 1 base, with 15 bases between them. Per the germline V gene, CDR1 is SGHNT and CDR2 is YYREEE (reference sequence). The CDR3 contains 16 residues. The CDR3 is CASSLLGQGVSYEQYF. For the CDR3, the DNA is TGTGCCAGCAGCTTGCTCGGCCAGGGTGTATCCTACGAGCAGTACTTC.

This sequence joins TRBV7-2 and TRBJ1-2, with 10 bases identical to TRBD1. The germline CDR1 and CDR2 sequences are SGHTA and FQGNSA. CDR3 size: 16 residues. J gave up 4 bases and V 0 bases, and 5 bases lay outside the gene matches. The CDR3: CASSLASGTGAYGYTF. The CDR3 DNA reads TGTGCCAGCAGCTTAGCGTCCGGGACAGGGGCCTATGGCTACACCTTC.

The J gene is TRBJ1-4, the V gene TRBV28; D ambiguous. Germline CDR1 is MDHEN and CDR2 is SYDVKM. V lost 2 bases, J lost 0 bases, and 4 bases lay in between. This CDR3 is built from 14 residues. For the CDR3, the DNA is TGTGCCAGCAGTTTACTTACAACTAATGAAAAACTGTTTTTT. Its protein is CASSLLTTNEKLFF.

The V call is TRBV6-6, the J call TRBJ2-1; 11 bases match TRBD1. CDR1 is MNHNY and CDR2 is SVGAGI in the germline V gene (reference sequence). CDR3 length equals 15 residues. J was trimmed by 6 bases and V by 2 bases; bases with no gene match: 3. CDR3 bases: TGTGCCAGCAGTTACGGGGGACAGGGGGTCAATGAGCAGTTCTTC. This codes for CASSYGGQGVNEQFF.